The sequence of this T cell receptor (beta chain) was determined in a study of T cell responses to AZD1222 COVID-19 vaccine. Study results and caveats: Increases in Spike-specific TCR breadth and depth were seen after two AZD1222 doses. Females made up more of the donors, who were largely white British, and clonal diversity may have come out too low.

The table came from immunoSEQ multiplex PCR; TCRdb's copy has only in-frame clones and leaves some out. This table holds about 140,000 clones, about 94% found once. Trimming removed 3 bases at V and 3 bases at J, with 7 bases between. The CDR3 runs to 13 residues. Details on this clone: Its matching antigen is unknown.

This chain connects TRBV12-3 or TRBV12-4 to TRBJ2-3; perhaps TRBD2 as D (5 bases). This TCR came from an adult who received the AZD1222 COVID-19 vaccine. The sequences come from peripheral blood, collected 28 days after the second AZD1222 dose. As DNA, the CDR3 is TGTGCCAGCAGTTTTAGCGAAACAGATACGCAGTATTTT. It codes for CASSFSETDTQYF.